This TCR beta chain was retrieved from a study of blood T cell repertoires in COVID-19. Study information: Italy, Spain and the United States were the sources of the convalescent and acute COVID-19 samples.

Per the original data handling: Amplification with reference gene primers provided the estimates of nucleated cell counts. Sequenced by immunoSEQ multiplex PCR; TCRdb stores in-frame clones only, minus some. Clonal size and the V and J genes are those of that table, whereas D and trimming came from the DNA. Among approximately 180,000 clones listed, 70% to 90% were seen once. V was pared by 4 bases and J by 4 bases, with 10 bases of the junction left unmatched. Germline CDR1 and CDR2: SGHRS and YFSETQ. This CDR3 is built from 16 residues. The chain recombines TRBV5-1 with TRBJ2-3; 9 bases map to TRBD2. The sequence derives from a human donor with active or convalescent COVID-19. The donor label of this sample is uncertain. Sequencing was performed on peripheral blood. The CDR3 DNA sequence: TGCGCCAGCAGCGGGGTAGCGGGAGTCATCTCAGATACGCAGTATTTT. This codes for CASSGVAGVISDTQYF.